The present T cell receptor beta chain was sequenced within a study of T cells in Graves' hyperthyroidism and ophthalmopathy. Notes on the study in general: Researchers report that a 13 V-J model separated ophthalmopathy from stable hyperthyroidism.

Amplified TCR beta CDR3 regions derived from RNA transcripts. The HTBI primer set drove a first-round RT-PCR of the TCR CDR3. TCRdb reanalysed the multiplex PCR reads using MiXCR and keeps one entry per CDR3 protein. The sample lists about 300,000 distinct CDR3 sequences, roughly 17% occurring once. The V gene lost 5 bases and the J gene lost 5 bases, with 16 bases spanning the gap. Looked up from germline, CDR1 is DFQATT and CDR2 is SNEGSKA (reference sequence). This CDR3 region has 13 residues. Pregnant or lactating patients were excluded, as were those with uncontrolled infection or other autoimmune disease. This clonotype was counted ten times or more. Its antigen is as yet unknown.

Material for sequencing was blood. The chain links TRBV20-1 to TRBJ2-7, with D perhaps matching TRBD1 (7 bases). This TCR was recovered from a young man with Graves' hyperthyroidism. CDR3 region: CSAPATGRNEQYF. CDR3 sequence (DNA): TGCAGTGCTCCAGCGACAGGGAGGAACGAGCAGTACTTC.